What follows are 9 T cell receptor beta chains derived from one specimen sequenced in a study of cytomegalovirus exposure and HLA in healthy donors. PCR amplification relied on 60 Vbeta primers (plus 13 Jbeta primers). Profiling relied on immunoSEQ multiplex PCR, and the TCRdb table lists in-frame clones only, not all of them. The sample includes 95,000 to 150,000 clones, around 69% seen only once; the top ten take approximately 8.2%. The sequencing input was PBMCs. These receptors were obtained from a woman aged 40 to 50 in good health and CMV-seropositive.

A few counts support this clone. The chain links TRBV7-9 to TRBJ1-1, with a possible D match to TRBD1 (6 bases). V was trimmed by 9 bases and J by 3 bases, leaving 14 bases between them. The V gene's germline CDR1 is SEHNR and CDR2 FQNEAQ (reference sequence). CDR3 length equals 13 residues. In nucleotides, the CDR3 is TGTGCCAGTCCCCAAGGGGGGGACACTGAAGCTTTCTTT. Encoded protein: CASPQGGDTEAFF.

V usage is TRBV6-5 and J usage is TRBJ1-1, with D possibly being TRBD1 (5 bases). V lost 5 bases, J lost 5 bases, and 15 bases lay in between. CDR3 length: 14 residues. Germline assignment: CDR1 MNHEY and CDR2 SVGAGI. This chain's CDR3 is CASSGNFRVTEAFF. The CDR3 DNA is TGTGCCAGCAGTGGGAACTTCAGGGTAACTGAAGCTTTCTTT.

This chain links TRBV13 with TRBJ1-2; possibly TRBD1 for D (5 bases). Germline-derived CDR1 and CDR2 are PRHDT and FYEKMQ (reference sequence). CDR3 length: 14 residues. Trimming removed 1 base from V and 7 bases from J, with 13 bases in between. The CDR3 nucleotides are TGTGCCAGCAGCTTAGCCCTGCAGGGAGGTGGCTACACCTTC. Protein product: CASSLALQGGGYTF.

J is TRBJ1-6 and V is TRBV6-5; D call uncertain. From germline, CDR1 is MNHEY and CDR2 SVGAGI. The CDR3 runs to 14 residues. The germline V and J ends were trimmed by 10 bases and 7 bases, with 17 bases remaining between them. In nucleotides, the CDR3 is TGTGCCACCGGGGTTTGGCGGGCAAATTCACCCCTCCACTTT. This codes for CATGVWRANSPLHF.

The chain's CDR3 is CASSSASGGSWFGELFF. The CDR3 nucleotides read TGTGCCAGCAGCTCCGCTAGCGGGGGGTCTTGGTTCGGGGAGCTGTTTTTT. V usage is TRBV11-3 and J usage is TRBJ2-2; 11 positions match TRBD2. Germline V gene lookup returns CDR1 SGHNT and CDR2 YENEEA. The CDR3 contains 17 residues. The V and J ends lost 4 bases and 7 bases, in that order; junction bases with no gene match: 11.

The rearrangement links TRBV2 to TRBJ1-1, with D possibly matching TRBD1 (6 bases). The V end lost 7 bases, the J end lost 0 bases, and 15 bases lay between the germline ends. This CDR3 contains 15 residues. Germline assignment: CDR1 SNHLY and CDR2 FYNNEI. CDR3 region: CASKERGGMNTEAFF. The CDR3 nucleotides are TGTGCCAGCAAAGAGCGGGGGGGCATGAACACTGAAGCTTTCTTT.

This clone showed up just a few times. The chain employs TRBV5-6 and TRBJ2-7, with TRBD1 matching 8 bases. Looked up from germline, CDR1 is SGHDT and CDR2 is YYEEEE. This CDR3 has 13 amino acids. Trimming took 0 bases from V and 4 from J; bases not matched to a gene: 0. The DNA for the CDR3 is TGTGCCAGCAGCTTGGGGACAGGGTACGAGCAGTACTTC. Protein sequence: CASSLGTGYEQYF.

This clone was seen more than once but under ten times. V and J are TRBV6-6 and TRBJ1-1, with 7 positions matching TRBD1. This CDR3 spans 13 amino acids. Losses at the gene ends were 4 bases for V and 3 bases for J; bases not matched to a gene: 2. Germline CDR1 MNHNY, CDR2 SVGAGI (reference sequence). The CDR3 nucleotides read TGTGCCAGCAGTTTACAGGGGTACACTGAAGCTTTCTTT. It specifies CASSLQGYTEAFF.

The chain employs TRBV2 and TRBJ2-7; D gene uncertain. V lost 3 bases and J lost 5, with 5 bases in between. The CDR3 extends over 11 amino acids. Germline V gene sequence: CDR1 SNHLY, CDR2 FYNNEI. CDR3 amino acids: CASSEADEQYF. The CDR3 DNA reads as TGTGCCAGCAGTGAGGCTGACGAGCAGTACTTC.